The clone carrying this T cell receptor beta chain was seen many times. Its antigen is not known. This entry comes from a study of T cells in Graves' hyperthyroidism and ophthalmopathy. Findings of the study overall: Ophthalmopathy was distinguished from stable hyperthyroidism by 13 V-J signatures.

The CDR3 regions of TCR beta were amplified from RNA transcripts. A set of HTBI primers served as the primers for a first-round RT-PCR of the TCR CDR3. From the multiplex PCR reads, TCRdb called clonotypes with MiXCR, one entry per CDR3 protein. The table has over 450,000 distinct CDR3 sequences, 13% to 15% seen once. Between the trimmed V and J ends, which lost 5 bases and 2 bases, there was a span of 20 bases. The CDR3 is 17 residues long. CDR1 MNHNS and CDR2 SASEGT come from the germline V gene. The TCR sequence derives from a woman aged 18-30 years with Graves' hyperthyroidism. This chain joins TRBV6-1 and TRBJ2-3; TRBD1 is a possible D gene (6 bases). Source material: blood. This chain's CDR3 is CASSFFLLTGHTDTQYF. The CDR3 DNA reads TGTGCCAGCAGTTTCTTTCTCCTGACAGGTCACACAGATACGCAGTATTTT.